This record covers a single T cell receptor (beta chain). This clone's antigen is unknown. No quality values exist for individual bases; no much larger clone is one base distant. The CDR3, cysteine through phenylalanine, is 14 amino acids long. Only the CDR3 portion is preserved as DNA: 42 bases, with reading frame beginning at the first base. Based on the germline V gene, the CDR1 and CDR2 sequences are MGHRA and YSYEKL. V drops 4 bases and J drops 2 bases, leaving 10 bases in between. The donors were healthy, HIV-negative adults with no recently reported acute infections or vaccinations. Only Caucasian adults living in Nashville, Tennessee, USA were represented among the donors. CD4+ T cells were enriched through magnetic negative selection, after which naive cells were positively selected on CD45RA and the remaining negative fraction served as the memory subset. Blood was collected by leukapheresis, and PBMCs were isolated by Ficoll-Histopaque density gradient centrifugation and then cryopreserved in liquid nitrogen vapor phase. Analytical flow cytometry was used to check the purity and quantity of each magnetically sorted T cell population. Genomic DNA was isolated from every sorted fraction and measured by UV absorbance on a Nanodrop 2000c.

This record comes from a study of shared clonotypes between healthy human individuals (dated by TCRdb to the early 2020s). Background for the entire study: A couple of women and a few men aged 18 to 49 years were included in the cohort. Per donor, three plates each were used for CD4 naive and CD4 memory, two for CD8 naive, and one for CD8 memory. Blood TCR repertoires of about 5 healthy adults were deeply sequenced to estimate repertoire size and the extent of clonotype sharing between individuals. To increase sequencing depth and limit assay-specific biases, different laboratories used diverse techniques to prepare libraries and sequence TCR repertoires. Each donor's leukapheresis produced roughly between about 0.9 and 9.5 billion PBMCs.

Broad study findings and their caveats: Larger estimated clonotype richness was generally found for naive subsets than for memory subsets. Because the study included only a small number of donors, the genetic and exposure-history diversity represented was limited. Incomplete sequencing was indicated by rarefaction of sorted-subset datasets, despite the large sequencing depth. Compared with non-shared clonotypes, clonotypes shared by all four sorted-subset donors had higher generation probabilities. Only blood was sampled, and tissue TCR repertoires likely differ from those in blood. When four donors were compared, the shared fraction of clonotypes was around 4.6% for naive CD4, over 3% for naive CD8, roughly 2.3% for memory CD4, and about 0.36% for memory CD8. Based on pairwise subsampling, the degree of clonotype sharing among donors was expected to be affected by sequencing depth.

TCR CDR3 regions were amplified from genomic DNA by multiplex PCR using the deep immunoSEQ assay. Extracted genomic DNA from each cell subset was spread evenly across all wells of several immunoSEQ 96-well plates, with each plate serving as a replicate. For sorted subsets, each replicate PCR was loaded with roughly 200 ng genomic DNA, equivalent to 30,000 to 35,000 T cell genomes. The purified libraries were quantified using a Qubit 3.0 fluorometer, sized with a Bioanalyzer 2100, and then quantified again using the KAPA Library Quantification kit. Every immunoSEQ 96-well plate was sequenced on a separate single-read 150-cycle Illumina NextSeq 550 flow cell. Per the authors' processing: Because the immunoSEQ output included only junctional sequences and no quality scores, the filtering could not be the same as the filtering used for full-length reads. Sequences were annotated with PyIR, a Python wrapper for IgBLAST v1.9, using IMGT germline references to assign V/J genes and CDR3. Reads with weak V/J assignments (E-value above 1e-6), missing CDR3, stop codons, out-of-frame junctions, or ambiguous translated residues were removed. V3J clonotypes were defined as sequences sharing the same inferred V gene, J gene, and CDR3 amino acid sequence. The percentage overlap between two repertoires was calculated by dividing the number of shared unique clonotypes by the size of the smaller repertoire. Repertoire richness was assessed with RTK rarefaction, the Chao1 estimator, and Recon v2.1 estimates of unobserved clonotypes. For all TCRbeta clonotypes obtained by the gDNA method from a handful of donors, generation probabilities were computed with OLGA. TCRdb retrieved this table from immuneACCESS and kept in-frame rearrangements only. Not all clones are present; in checked studies, unresolved V genes account for under half, and no reason is known for the remainder. V and J calls plus clone size are reproduced from that table; the DNA served to infer D and trimming. The table for this sample lists over 2 million clones; around 95% of them were counted only once. 0.1% to 0.15% of the sample lies in the top ten.

This clonotype originated in a man between 18 and 29 years old in good health. Sequenced input: naive CD4+ T cells sorted from blood. The cell subset or site label here, explained by the study, means: CD45RA+ positively selected. Recombination linked TRBV4-1 to TRBJ2-3; confidence is insufficient to name the D gene. The DNA sequence is given as TGCGCCAGCAGCCTTACGTCCCTCACAGATACGCAGTATTTT. Its protein reads: CASSLTSLTDTQYF.